This TCR beta chain originates from a study of T cells in Graves' hyperthyroidism and ophthalmopathy (dated 2019 in TCRdb). In terms of the full investigation: Peripheral blood samples were taken at the time of initial diagnosis, prior to any treatment. To identify TCR V-J signatures that set the groups apart, the researchers used a discovery cohort of approximately 98 patients, made up of fewer than 50 with Graves' ophthalmopathy and 57 with stable Graves' hyperthyroidism. Prospective prediction of ophthalmopathy was tested in an independent validation cohort of under 20 hyperthyroidism patients and 17 patients who later progressed to ophthalmopathy. The 75 to 100 discovery patients were randomly split 7:3 into training and test sets. Thyroid tissue and blood T-cell repertoires from six Graves' hyperthyroidism patients were also compared in the study. After sampling, hyperthyroidism patients received methimazole starting at 30 mg daily, and ophthalmopathy patients received high-dose intravenous methylprednisolone. The paper describes TCR Vbeta CDR3 sequencing of 135 peripheral blood samples, made up of 43 ophthalmopathy patients, 70 to 75 hyperthyroidism patients and 17 progressor patients. Overall results and qualifications from the work: A 13 V-J signature model separated ophthalmopathy from stable hyperthyroidism, with 87.88% sensitivity and just under 84% specificity in cross-validation and 80%/75% in testing. Blood samples also contained most of the expanded thyroid clonotypes (frequency above 0.001), which suggests that blood repertoires may reflect thyroid immune responses. Sample size was not statistically predetermined, and blinding of investigators to group allocation was not performed. In validation, progression to ophthalmopathy was predicted by the model with around 70% sensitivity and approximately 78% specificity, a median of about 6.4 months before onset.

Moderately to severely active disease, a Clinical Activity Score of at least 3, a NOSPECS grade of at least 4, and a duration under 3 months were present in ophthalmopathy patients. Patients with uncontrolled infections, other autoimmune diseases, pregnancy or lactation were excluded. Diagnoses were established on the basis of clinical symptoms, serum thyroxine and TRAb, thyroid ultrasound, and orbital computed tomography. PBMCs were separated from about 10 ml of fresh peripheral blood using Ficoll-Paque density gradient centrifugation. Total RNA was extracted with Trizol reagent, and quality was checked on an Agilent 2100 Bioanalyzer. This clonotype was detected ten times or more. It lacks a known antigen. The input lacks base qualities; no much larger clone sits a single base away. TCR beta CDR3 regions were amplified from RNA transcripts. The TCR CDR3 was subjected to a first round of RT-PCR using the HTBI primer set and the Qiagen OneStep RT-PCR kit. Libraries were constructed in a second round of multiplex PCR, after which size selection and purification were carried out. Sequencing of the libraries was done on an Illumina HiSeq2000 using paired-end 100 bp reads. The study's own analysis went as follows. Raw data were processed with SOAPnuke, discarding reads with adapters, uncalled bases, mean Phred below 15, or no exact constant-primer or identifier match. High-quality paired reads were merged using COPE v1.2.5, and each unique nucleotide sequence was defined as a clonotype. MiTCR v1.1 was used to align the clonotypes against IMGT TRBV, TRBD and TRBJ reference segments. The analysis was restricted to V-J combinations with a frequency above 0.0001, which together covered 99.2% of the repertoires. The TCS score was defined as the ratio of F50 (clonal expansion) to E x V (chaos), calculated using BLOSUM62-based TCRdist between CDR3 peptides within each V-J. Welch's t-statistics and random forest reduced fewer than 600 V-J features to roughly 13, which were used in a naive Bayes classifier (R e1071). TCRdb reprocessing: public reads trimmed at Q25 with fastp, clones called with MiXCR, in-frame beta chains kept. Duplicate CDR3 protein sequences are folded into a single record with the most common DNA and genes. The V and J calls were determined by TCRdb, not by the authors. The sample table records a few hundred thousand distinct CDR3 sequences; 15% to 20% of these occur just once. The ten largest clones capture 40% of the sample.

For CDR1 and CDR2, the germline V gene (reference sequence) lists MNHEY and SMNVEV. From cysteine to phenylalanine, the CDR3 is 18 amino acids long. The sequence is cut down to CDR3 DNA, 54 bases in frame from base 1. Compared with germline, V lacks 3 bases and J lacks 2 bases; bases without a gene match: 12. Recombination linked TRBV27 to TRBJ2-7, with 11 bases aligning to TRBD2. This sequence originates from a man aged 18 to 30 with Graves' ophthalmopathy. Sequenced sample: blood. The CDR3 sequence is CASSFRPPLAGDPYEQYF. The nucleotide sequence reads as follows: TGTGCCAGCAGTTTTCGCCCCCCACTAGCGGGGGACCCCTACGAGCAGTACTTC.